The TCR beta chain described here comes from a study of cytomegalovirus exposure and HLA in healthy donors. Regarding the study as a whole: Another analysis was done later, and it associated over 15,000 TCR beta sequences with HLA alleles at 0.05 false discovery rate. It was shown in a later analysis that HLA-associated TCR beta chains were more clonally expanded than other, equally common chains. Later analysis showed TCR association rates varying by HLA locus, highest for DRB1 and lowest for HLA-C.

PCR employed 60 Vbeta and 13 Jbeta primers. Only in-frame clones appear in the TCRdb table, and some are missing; sequencing was by immunoSEQ multiplex PCR. In the table there are 210,000 or so clones, 75% to 90% of which are singletons. Healthy bone marrow donors made up the donors. Germline V gene data show CDR1 as SNHLY and CDR2 as FYNNEI. V lost 5 bases and J 2 bases, leaving 10 bases between the germline ends. The length of the CDR3 is 13 residues. Comments on this clone: Antigen: not known.

The chain employs TRBV2 and TRBJ2-7; a weak D match, TRBD1 (6 bases). The sequencing sample was made of PBMCs. The TCR sequence derives from a boy between 2 and 15 years old in good health and CMV-seronegative. CDR3 coding DNA: TGTGCCAGCAGTAGACAGGCCGCCTACGAGCAGTACTTC. Its protein product is CASSRQAAYEQYF.